This T cell receptor beta chain was observed in a study of blood T cells in healthy people across ages. A word on this clonotype: Its antigen is not known.

The CDR3 consists of 15 residues. The ends lost 5 bases at V and 7 bases at J; junction bases unmatched: 9. Alongside a J-beta primer mix, a sample-barcoded 5' primer served in a second PCR lasting about 7 to 11 cycles. The authors tagged each cDNA molecule using a template-switch adaptor with 12 random nucleotides. TCRdb itself ran the 5' RACE reads through MiXCR, one entry per CDR3 protein. Of fewer than 700,000 distinct CDR3 sequences detected, 45% to 55% appear once; the ten largest clones hold about 26%. Per sample, extraction of total RNA gave at least 5.5 micrograms in every case. Overall study findings and caveats: Estimates based on one million T cells were treated as lower bounds. A conclusive naive versus antigen-experienced comparison was prevented by the unsorted PBMCs.

This receptor was obtained from a man aged 80 or over in good health. This rearrangement joins TRBV12-3 or TRBV12-4 to TRBJ2-2; 8 nucleotides align to TRBD1. Sequenced material: blood. The CDR3 loop reads CASSIDRGEGGELFF. The CDR3 nucleotides are TGTGCCAGCAGTATCGACAGGGGAGAGGGCGGGGAGCTGTTTTTT.